This T cell receptor beta chain was identified during a study of beta chain features in type 1 diabetes. Since all of the isolated RNA was reverse transcribed, expressed TCRB transcripts were what got sequenced. Sequencing was performed with immunoSEQ multiplex PCR; in TCRdb, only in-frame clones are kept and a portion is missing. This sample has hundreds of thousands of clones, with approximately 10% found just once. Germline V gene data show CDR1 as MGHDK and CDR2 as SYGVNS. The CDR3 contains 15 residues. J lost 2 bases, V lost 1 base, and 2 bases had no gene match. Overall study results and limits: For Type 1 diabetes patients, all four CD4+ subsets carried TCRB CDR3s that were moderately but significantly shorter. A possible short-template PCR bias applies equally to patients and controls.

Note on this clone: Its antigen is unidentified.

The chain is built from TRBV25-1 and TRBJ2-1; 7 bases map to TRBD2. The sequencing sample was made of naive CD4+ T cells from blood. The receptor was derived from a man in his thirties or forties with type 1 diabetes. CDR3 amino acids: CASSELAGPYNEQFF. As DNA, the CDR3 is TGTGCCAGCAGTGAATTAGCGGGCCCCTACAATGAGCAGTTCTTC. Using reference TRBV25-1 and TRBJ2-1 for the parts outside the CDR3, the full variable domain is EADIYQTPRYLVIGTGKKITLECSQTMGHDKMYWYQQDPGMELHLIHYSYGVNSTEKGDLSSESTVSRIRTEHFPLTLESARPSHTSQYLCASSELAGPYNEQFFGPGTRLTVL.